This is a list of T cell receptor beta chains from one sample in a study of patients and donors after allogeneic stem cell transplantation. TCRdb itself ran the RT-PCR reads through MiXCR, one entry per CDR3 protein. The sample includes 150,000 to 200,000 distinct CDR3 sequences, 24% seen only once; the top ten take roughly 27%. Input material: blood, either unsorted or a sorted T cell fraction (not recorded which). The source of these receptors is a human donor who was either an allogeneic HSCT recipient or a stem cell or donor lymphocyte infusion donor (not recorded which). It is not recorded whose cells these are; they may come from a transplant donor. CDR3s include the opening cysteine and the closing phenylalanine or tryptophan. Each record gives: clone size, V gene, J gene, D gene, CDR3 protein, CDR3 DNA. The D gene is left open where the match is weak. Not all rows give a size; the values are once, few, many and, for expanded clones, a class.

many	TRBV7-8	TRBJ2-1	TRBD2	CASSKNSGSVNEQFF	TGTGCCAGCAGCAAAAATAGCGGGAGCGTCAATGAGCAGTTCTTC
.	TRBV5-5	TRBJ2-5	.	CASIRPGQETQYF	TGTGCCAGCATCAGACCGGGGCAAGAGACCCAGTACTTC
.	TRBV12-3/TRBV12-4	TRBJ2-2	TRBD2	CASSFTSGSGGELFF	TGTGCCAGCAGTTTCACTAGCGGGAGCGGGGGGGAGCTGTTTTTT
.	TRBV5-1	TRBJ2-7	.	CASSLISDYEQYF	TGCGCCAGCAGCTTGATCTCGGATTATGAGCAGTACTTC
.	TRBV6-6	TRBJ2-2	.	CASSPGTPNTGELFF	TGTGCCAGCAGTCCCGGGACTCCGAACACCGGGGAGCTGTTTTTT
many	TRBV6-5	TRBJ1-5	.	CASSYSLGNQPQHF	TGTGCCAGCAGTTACAGTTTGGGCAATCAGCCCCAGCATTTT
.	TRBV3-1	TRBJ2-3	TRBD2	CASSQWDGRTSDTDTQYF	TGTGCCAGCAGCCAATGGGACGGACGGACTAGCGACACAGATACGCAGTATTTT
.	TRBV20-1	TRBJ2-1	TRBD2	CSAPPRASGRGEQFF	TGCAGCGCCCCACCCCGGGCTAGCGGGAGGGGTGAGCAGTTCTTC
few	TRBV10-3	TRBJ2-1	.	CAISTQQEDEQFF	TGTGCCATCAGCACGCAACAGGAGGATGAGCAGTTCTTC
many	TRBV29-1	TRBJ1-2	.	CSVALAPTPFYGYTF	TGCAGCGTTGCCCTGGCCCCCACGCCATTCTATGGCTACACCTTC
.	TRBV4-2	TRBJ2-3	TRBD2	CASSQDSLAGGPNAQYF	TGTGCCAGCAGCCAAGACTCCCTAGCGGGAGGCCCGAACGCCCAGTATTTT
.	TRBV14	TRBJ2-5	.	CASSQVWEGKGETQYF	TGTGCCAGCAGCCAAGTTTGGGAAGGAAAGGGAGAGACCCAGTACTTC
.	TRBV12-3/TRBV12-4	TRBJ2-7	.	CASSPHTDYYEQYF	TGTGCCAGCAGTCCCCACACGGACTACTACGAGCAGTACTTC
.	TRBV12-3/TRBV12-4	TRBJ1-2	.	CASSLALAALYGYTF	TGTGCCAGCAGTTTAGCGCTGGCAGCACTCTATGGCTACACCTTC
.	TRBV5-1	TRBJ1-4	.	CASSLASGLGEKLFF	TGCGCCAGCAGCTTGGCCTCAGGTCTGGGTGAAAAACTGTTTTTT
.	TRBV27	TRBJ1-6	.	CASGLQGSGSPLHF	TGTGCCAGCGGATTACAGGGTTCTGGTTCACCCCTCCACTTT
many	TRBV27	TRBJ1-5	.	CASSTGTYSNQPQHF	TGTGCCAGCAGTACAGGCACCTATAGCAATCAGCCCCAGCATTTT
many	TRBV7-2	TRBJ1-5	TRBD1	CASSNRGTAMKSNQPQHF	TGTGCCAGCAGCAATAGGGGGACAGCAATGAAAAGCAATCAGCCCCAGCATTTT
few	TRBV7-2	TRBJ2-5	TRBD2	CASSLAASGGAFVGQETQYF	TGTGCCAGCAGCTTAGCGGCTAGCGGGGGGGCCTTCGTCGGGCAAGAGACCCAGTACTTC
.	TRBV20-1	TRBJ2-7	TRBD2	CSARPAPGTSGYYEQYF	TGCAGTGCTAGACCTGCCCCCGGGACTAGCGGGTATTACGAGCAGTACTTC
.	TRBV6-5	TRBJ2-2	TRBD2	CASSLGLASTGELFF	TGTGCCAGCAGCCTAGGACTAGCGAGTACCGGGGAGCTGTTTTTT
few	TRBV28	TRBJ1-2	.	CASSLSGPGTGYTF	TGTGCCAGCAGTTTATCCGGACCGGGGACTGGCTACACCTTC
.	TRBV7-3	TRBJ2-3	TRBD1	CASSFGTGATDTQYF	TGTGCCAGCAGCTTCGGGACAGGGGCCACAGATACGCAGTATTTT
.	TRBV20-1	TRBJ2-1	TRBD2	CSATGLVSYNEQFF	TGCAGTGCTACGGGACTAGTCTCCTACAATGAGCAGTTCTTC
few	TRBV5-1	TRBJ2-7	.	CASSLAGDEQYF	TGTGCCAGCAGCTTAGCAGGGGACGAGCAGTACTTC
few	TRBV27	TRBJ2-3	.	CASSFGGAINTDTQYF	TGTGCCAGCAGTTTTGGGGGAGCCATAAACACAGATACGCAGTATTTT
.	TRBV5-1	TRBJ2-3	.	CASSPDYTSTDTQYF	TGCGCCAGCAGCCCCGACTACACTAGCACAGATACGCAGTATTTT
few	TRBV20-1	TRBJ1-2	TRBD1	CSARAPQGAVYGYTF	TGCAGTGCTAGAGCTCCGCAGGGGGCCGTGTATGGCTACACCTTC
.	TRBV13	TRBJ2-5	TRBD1	CASSTGQGVGETQYF	TGTGCCAGCAGCACCGGACAGGGGGTCGGAGAGACCCAGTACTTC
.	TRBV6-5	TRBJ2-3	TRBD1	CASSRDRAVADTQYF	TGTGCCAGCAGCCGGGACAGGGCTGTCGCAGATACGCAGTATTTT
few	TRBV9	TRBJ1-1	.	CASSVGPKILNTEAFF	TGTGCCAGCAGCGTCGGCCCAAAAATCCTGAACACTGAAGCTTTCTTT
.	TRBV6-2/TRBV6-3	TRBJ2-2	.	CASTLLGKAGELFF	TGTGCCAGCACCCTTCTCGGGAAGGCCGGGGAGCTGTTTTTT
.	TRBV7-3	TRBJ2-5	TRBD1	CASSLEGAGTQYF	TGTGCCAGCAGCTTAGAGGGGGCTGGGACCCAGTACTTC
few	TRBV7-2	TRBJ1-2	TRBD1	CASSTTGATALYGYTF	TGTGCCAGCAGCACGACAGGGGCGACGGCCCTCTATGGCTACACCTTC
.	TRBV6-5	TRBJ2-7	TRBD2	CASSYSGLLYEQYF	TGTGCCAGCAGTTACTCGGGACTACTATATGAGCAGTACTTC
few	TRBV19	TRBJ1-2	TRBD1	CASNPSTGRFYGYTF	TGTGCCAGTAACCCTTCGACAGGGCGATTCTATGGCTACACCTTC